These T cell receptor beta chains were read from a single sample in a study of blood T cell repertoires in COVID-19. The table came from immunoSEQ multiplex PCR; TCRdb's copy has only in-frame clones and leaves some out. The sample lists 150,000 to 180,000 clones; approximately 73% were seen once. Sample: peripheral blood. The receptors stem from a woman aged 80 or over with acute or convalescent COVID-19. Both conserved end residues are part of each CDR3. Clone size, where shown, is once, few, many, or a class for clones that have expanded.

j_gene: TRBJ1-2; abundance: NA; v_gene: TRBV5-1; CDR3aa: CASSLADPEGMSYTF
j_gene: TRBJ2-2; abundance: NA; v_gene: TRBV2; CDR3aa: CASSLSNPQNTGELFF
j_gene: TRBJ2-5; abundance: NA; v_gene: TRBV30; CDR3aa: CAWSVGGGRSQYF
j_gene: TRBJ2-3; abundance: NA; v_gene: TRBV6-5; CDR3aa: CASSFGTSGSRDTQYF
j_gene: TRBJ2-1; abundance: NA; v_gene: TRBV7-3; CDR3aa: CASSNTHGRGSYNEQFF
j_gene: TRBJ2-6; abundance: NA; v_gene: TRBV5-4; CDR3aa: CASSLDRGAGANVLTF
j_gene: TRBJ2-1; abundance: NA; v_gene: TRBV7-8; CDR3aa: CASFAGAAKGHQFF
j_gene: TRBJ1-3; abundance: once; v_gene: TRBV5-1; CDR3aa: CASSEQGFSGNTIYF
j_gene: TRBJ2-5; abundance: NA; v_gene: TRBV24-1; CDR3aa: CATSRGEETQYF
j_gene: TRBJ1-2; abundance: NA; v_gene: TRBV19; CDR3aa: CASSIGRENYGYTF
j_gene: TRBJ1-5; abundance: NA; v_gene: TRBV2; CDR3aa: CASSVQGGDNQPQHF
j_gene: TRBJ1-5; abundance: few; v_gene: TRBV30; CDR3aa: CAWSYGQGGNQPQHF
j_gene: TRBJ1-1; abundance: NA; v_gene: TRBV7-2; CDR3aa: CASSAPNREFTEAFF
j_gene: TRBJ1-1; abundance: few; v_gene: TRBV6-5; CDR3aa: CATLQNMNTEAFF
j_gene: TRBJ2-2; abundance: NA; v_gene: TRBV12-5; CDR3aa: CASGLGPANTGELFF
j_gene: TRBJ2-7; abundance: NA; v_gene: TRBV3-1/TRBV3-2; CDR3aa: CASSRGTETYEQYF
j_gene: TRBJ2-7; abundance: NA; v_gene: TRBV5-1; CDR3aa: CASSSIAGVDEQYF
j_gene: TRBJ1-5; abundance: once; v_gene: TRBV5-6; CDR3aa: CASSPGAGENQPQHF
j_gene: TRBJ1-5; abundance: NA; v_gene: TRBV27; CDR3aa: CASSSRQDSQPQHF
j_gene: TRBJ2-2; abundance: NA; v_gene: TRBV5-1; CDR3aa: CASSLGTGPNTGELFF
j_gene: TRBJ2-3; abundance: NA; v_gene: TRBV19; CDR3aa: CASSKGLADTDTQYF
j_gene: TRBJ2-6; abundance: NA; v_gene: TRBV9; CDR3aa: CASSPQDRGFSGANVLTF
j_gene: TRBJ1-4; abundance: NA; v_gene: TRBV10-2; CDR3aa: CASSPGQGDEKLFF
j_gene: TRBJ2-2; abundance: NA; v_gene: TRBV9; CDR3aa: CASSVFGGTNTGELFF
j_gene: TRBJ1-1; abundance: once; v_gene: TRBV6-2/TRBV6-3; CDR3aa: CASSYERGTEAFF
j_gene: TRBJ1-5; abundance: NA; v_gene: TRBV19; CDR3aa: CASSIWRGRAQPQHF
j_gene: TRBJ2-3; abundance: NA; v_gene: TRBV18; CDR3aa: CASSNFSGGATDTQYF
j_gene: TRBJ1-3; abundance: few; v_gene: TRBV15; CDR3aa: CATSFPSSGNTIYF
j_gene: TRBJ2-6; abundance: few; v_gene: TRBV5-4; CDR3aa: CASSSPGLAGDPSGANVLTF
j_gene: TRBJ1-2; abundance: once; v_gene: TRBV3-1/TRBV3-2; CDR3aa: CASSQSKYGYTF
j_gene: TRBJ2-2; abundance: NA; v_gene: TRBV5-6; CDR3aa: CASSLITRGNTGELFF
j_gene: TRBJ2-2; abundance: NA; v_gene: TRBV5-1; CDR3aa: CASSLGGAPTGELFF
j_gene: TRBJ1-1; abundance: NA; v_gene: TRBV5-1; CDR3aa: CASSFGNTEAFF
j_gene: TRBJ2-2; abundance: NA; v_gene: TRBV9; CDR3aa: CASSAHLGENTGELFF
j_gene: TRBJ2-3; abundance: few; v_gene: TRBV11-2; CDR3aa: CASSRRLAGDTDTQYF
j_gene: TRBJ2-1; abundance: NA; v_gene: TRBV5-6; CDR3aa: CASGPWGGLSSYNEQFF
j_gene: TRBJ1-4; abundance: NA; v_gene: TRBV10-3; CDR3aa: CAISERTADEKLFF
j_gene: TRBJ1-1; abundance: once; v_gene: TRBV20-1; CDR3aa: CSVSRNTEAFF
j_gene: TRBJ1-5; abundance: NA; v_gene: TRBV28; CDR3aa: CASRTRTVHYSNQPQHF
j_gene: TRBJ1-2; abundance: once; v_gene: TRBV3-1/TRBV3-2; CDR3aa: CASSQGGGGTYGYTF
j_gene: TRBJ2-7; abundance: NA; v_gene: TRBV7-2; CDR3aa: CASSGLAGGPGYEQYF
j_gene: TRBJ1-2; abundance: NA; v_gene: TRBV3-1/TRBV3-2; CDR3aa: CASSQRDGYTF
j_gene: TRBJ1-1; abundance: NA; v_gene: TRBV4-1; CDR3aa: CASSHNLDRANTEAFF
j_gene: TRBJ2-2; abundance: NA; v_gene: TRBV5-1; CDR3aa: CASSPRTGNTGELFF